These 21 T cell receptor beta chains came from one sample sequenced in a study of cytomegalovirus exposure and HLA in healthy donors. Both 60 Vbeta primers and 13 Jbeta primers went into the PCR. Profiling relied on immunoSEQ multiplex PCR, and the TCRdb table lists in-frame clones only, not all of them. The sample consists of 120,000 to 150,000 clones, roughly three quarters of them appearing once. The specimen sequenced was PBMCs. All receptors come from a woman between 40 and 55 years old in good health and CMV-seronegative.

This clone turned up a few times. V usage is TRBV28 and J usage is TRBJ1-4, with TRBD1 as a possible D gene (5 bases). Between the trimmed V and J ends, which lost 6 bases and 7 bases, there was a span of 15 bases. The CDR3 spans 14 residues. CDR1 and CDR2 from the germline V gene are MDHEN and SYDVKM. The CDR3 nucleotides read TGTGCCAGCAGATCACTTTGGGGCTCTGAAAAACTGTTTTTT. Translating it yields CASRSLWGSEKLFF.

The V call is TRBV6-5, the J call TRBJ1-1; the match to TRBD1 covers 7 bases. CDR3 length: 13 amino acids. V trimming: 0 bases; J trimming: 9 bases; junction bases outside the gene matches: 4. In germline, CDR1 is MNHEY, CDR2 SVGAGI. DNA for the CDR3: TGTGCCAGCAGTTACTCGTTGGGACAGAAAGCTTTCTTT. Its translation is CASSYSLGQKAFF.

The chain has TRBV2 and TRBJ2-5, with 7 positions matching TRBD1. Trimming at V came to 4 bases and at J to 11 bases, leaving 1 base not matched to a gene. The CDR3 is 10 amino acids. Germline V gene data show CDR1 as SNHLY and CDR2 as FYNNEI. As DNA, the CDR3 is TGTGCCAGCAGTGTGGGACAGCAGTACTTC. Translated: CASSVGQQYF.

This clone turned up a few times. V is TRBV9 and J is TRBJ1-5, with D perhaps matching TRBD1 (5 bases). The CDR3 length is 16 residues. CDR1 is SGDLS and CDR2 is YYNGEE in the germline V gene. Trimming cost V 3 bases and J 4 bases, with 17 bases left between them. The CDR3 protein is CASSAGPSGYNQPQHF. In DNA form, the CDR3 reads TGTGCCAGCAGCGCCGGGCCCTCAGGGTATAATCAGCCCCAGCATTTT.

The V call is TRBV25-1, the J call TRBJ2-7, with TRBD2 matching over 7 bases. Germline values: CDR1 MGHDK, CDR2 SYGVNS. V shed 4 bases and J 2 bases; nucleotides not matched to a gene: 5. The CDR3 contains 14 residues. The CDR3 protein is CASSGGGWAYEQYF. DNA for the CDR3: TGTGCCAGCAGTGGGGGGGGATGGGCCTACGAGCAGTACTTC.

The rearrangement joins TRBV14 to TRBJ1-2; D may be TRBD1 (6 bases). V shed 1 base and J shed 0 bases, with 15 bases lying between them. Germline loops: CDR1 SGHDN, CDR2 FVKESK. The CDR3 runs to 17 residues. CDR3 region: CASSQGIQGIANYGYTF. CDR3 sequence (DNA): TGTGCCAGCAGCCAAGGGATACAGGGAATAGCTAACTATGGCTACACCTTC.

Only a few counts were recorded for this clone. The J gene is TRBJ2-7, the V gene TRBV10-1; D remains unclear. CDR1 and CDR2 (germline): WNHNN, SYGVQD (reference sequence). V was cut by 7 bases and J by 7 bases, with 26 bases left in between. This CDR3 comprises 16 residues. In DNA, the CDR3 is TGCGCCAGCATCCCACCGTGGGCCCCGGTACCTTGTGAGCAGTACTTC. Protein sequence: CASIPPWAPVPCEQYF.

This chain joins TRBV30 and TRBJ1-5, with 10 bases fitting TRBD1. V dropped 4 bases and J dropped 4; count of bases not matched to a gene: 4. CDR1 and CDR2 (germline): GTSNPN, SVGIG (reference sequence). CDR3 length equals 14 residues. CDR3 DNA: TGTGCCTGGACTAAGGGACAGGGGAATCAGCCCCAGCATTTT. As protein: CAWTKGQGNQPQHF.

CDR3 in DNA: TGTGCTAGTGGCCTGGAGGGGCCCCATGGCTACACCTTC. Translated, it gives CASGLEGPHGYTF. The rearrangement joins TRBV12-5 to TRBJ1-2; TRBD1 might be the D (5 bases). The CDR3 extends over 13 amino acids. Trimming removed 6 bases at V and 6 bases at J, with 14 bases between. Germline V lookup: CDR1 LGHNT, CDR2 FRNRAP. Together with reference TRBV12-5 and TRBJ1-2, the CDR3 gives the full variable domain: DARVTQTPRHKVTEMGQEVTMRCQPILGHNTVFWYRQTMMQGLELLAYFRNRAPLDDSGMPKDRFSAEMPDATLATLKIQPSEPRDSAVYFCASGLEGPHGYTFGSGTRLTVV.

The chain joins TRBV4-1 to TRBJ2-2, with D maybe TRBD1 (5 bases). Germline-derived CDR1 and CDR2 are MGHRA and YSYEKL. The CDR3 covers 12 residues. V was trimmed by 6 bases and J by 6 bases, leaving 8 bases between them. The CDR3 reads CASRQGPGELFF. CDR3 sequence (DNA): TGCGCCAGCAGGCAGGGCCCCGGGGAGCTGTTTTTT.

In the case of this clone: Relative to the germline gene, one junction end is altered; a read error may explain this. The chain uses TRBV7-9 and TRBJ1-1, with 7 bases matching TRBD1. The CDR3 has 12 residues. Germline CDR1 and CDR2: SEHNR and FQNEAQ (reference sequence). The CDR3 DNA reads as TGTTCCAGCAGCCGCGACAGGGAGGAAGCTTTCTTT. Translated, it gives CSSSRDREEAFF.

This clone has a single count. The rearrangement uses TRBV19 and TRBJ1-5; 7 positions match TRBD1. J lost 11 bases, V lost 7 bases, and 20 bases had no gene match. The CDR3 spans 16 residues. In germline, CDR1 is LNHDA, CDR2 SQIVND (reference sequence). The CDR3 nucleotides are TGTGCCAGTACTACTAAGGGACAGTCGGCCGTTTGGGCCCAGCATTTT. It specifies CASTTKGQSAVWAQHF.

This clone showed up just once. The rearrangement links TRBV6-4 to TRBJ2-7, with D possibly TRBD1 on 6 matching bases. The germline V gene has CDR1 MRHNA and CDR2 SNTAGT. CDR3 length: 15 amino acids. V was cut by 5 bases and J by 0 bases, with 14 bases left in between. Here the CDR3 reads CASSFGTLASYEQYF. In DNA form, the CDR3 reads TGTGCCAGCAGTTTCGGGACACTGGCCTCCTACGAGCAGTACTTC.

This rearrangement joins TRBV28 to TRBJ1-1; no reliable D call. The CDR3 length is 11 residues. Germline CDR1 MDHEN, CDR2 SYDVKM. The V and J ends lost 4 bases and 6 bases respectively, with 6 bases between them. The DNA of the CDR3 is TGTGCCAGCAGTTGGCCCTCTGAAGCTTTCTTT. Protein product: CASSWPSEAFF.

The chain uses TRBV29-1 and TRBJ2-7, with TRBD2 as a possible D gene (6 bases). This CDR3 spans 12 amino acids. CDR1 and CDR2 from the germline V gene are SQVTM and ANQGSEA. Between the trimmed V and J ends, which lost 4 bases and 4 bases, there was a span of 11 bases. The DNA for the CDR3 is TGCAGCGTTGTGTTTGCGGGGTACGAGCAGTACTTC. Translating it yields CSVVFAGYEQYF.

The rearrangement uses TRBV19 and TRBJ1-2; no definite D call. The V end was cut by 4 bases, the J end by 3 bases, with 6 bases between. This CDR3 has 12 amino acids. CDR1 is LNHDA, CDR2 SQIVND, per germline (reference sequence). The CDR3, as DNA: TGTGCCAGTAGTAGGGCAGACTATGGCTACACCTTC. Its protein is CASSRADYGYTF. The full variable domain, completed using reference TRBV19 and TRBJ1-2, is DGGITQSPKYLFRKEGQNVTLSCEQNLNHDAMYWYRQDPGQGLRLIYYSQIVNDFQKGDIAEGYSVSREKKESFPLTVTSAQKNPTAFYLCASSRADYGYTFGSGTRLTVV.

This clone was detected once. The chain carries TRBV27 and TRBJ2-7; no reliable D call. Germline V gene sequence: CDR1 MNHEY, CDR2 SMNVEV (reference sequence). The CDR3 length is 13 residues. Deletions cut 3 bases from V and 4 bases from J, with 10 bases between. In DNA, the CDR3 is TGTGCCAGCAGTTTTAGTACCCTATACGAGCAGTACTTC. It translates to CASSFSTLYEQYF.

This chain joins TRBV5-1 and TRBJ2-7; 7 nucleotides agree with TRBD2. Germline lookup yields CDR1 SGHRS and CDR2 YFSETQ. V was clipped by 5 bases and J by 2 bases; unmatched bases: 4. The CDR3 length is 13 residues. CDR3 bases: TGCGCCAGCAGGGGGGAGGGAACCTACGAGCAGTACTTC. Its translation is CASRGEGTYEQYF.

The gene calls are TRBV9 and TRBJ2-2, with D possibly matching TRBD1 (5 bases). The germline CDR1 and CDR2 sequences are SGDLS and YYNGEE. The CDR3 runs 15 residues. Trimming removed 3 bases from V and 3 bases from J, with 12 bases in between. In nucleotides, the CDR3 is TGTGCCAGCAGCGGCCAGGGTCAGCACACCGGGGAGCTGTTTTTT. Translated, it gives CASSGQGQHTGELFF.

The chain links TRBV9 to TRBJ2-1; 9 nucleotides align to TRBD2. Germline loops: CDR1 SGDLS, CDR2 YYNGEE. Trimming took 5 bases from V and 3 from J; bases not matched to a gene: 12. CDR3 length equals 17 residues. The CDR3 protein is CASSQTRSGGYYNEQFF. The CDR3 DNA reads TGTGCCAGCAGTCAAACCCGGAGCGGGGGGTACTACAATGAGCAGTTCTTC. Using reference TRBV9 and TRBJ2-1 for the parts outside the CDR3, the full variable domain is DSGVTQTPKHLITATGQRVTLRCSPRSGDLSVYWYQQSLDQGLQFLIQYYNGEERAKGNILERFSAQQFPDLHSELNLSSLELGDSALYFCASSQTRSGGYYNEQFFGPGTRLTVL.

The rearrangement joins TRBV6-1 to TRBJ2-5; 8 bases line up with TRBD1. Germline assignment: CDR1 MNHNS and CDR2 SASEGT. This CDR3 spans 15 amino acids. The J segment lost 2 bases and the V segment lost 6 bases, leaving 8 bases of the junction unmatched. In DNA, the CDR3 is TGTGCCAGCAGCCGCGACAGGGGTGGACAAGAGACCCAGTACTTC. Translation: CASSRDRGGQETQYF.